This TCR beta chain was captured by sequencing in a study of metastatic and nonmetastatic thyroid tumors (TCRdb year 2020). About the study as a whole: Repertoires were compared across peripheral blood and tumor or nodule tissue samples from malignant and benign thyroid patients. What the research found in general, with its limitations: In both blood and tumor samples, malignant tumors were reported to have significantly higher TCR beta diversity than benign nodules.

Library generation was performed with PCR. Sequencing was carried out with an Illumina HiSeq 4000. The TCR beta-chain CDR3 region of each patient was profiled by high-throughput sequencing. The original pipeline was this. Drawing on CDR3 differences between clinicopathological groups, the researchers built a classifier meant to tell apart patients with distant-metastatic papillary thyroid cancer. The Shannon index was used to assess repertoire diversity, and the Morisita-Horn index was used to assess tumor-blood repertoire similarity. TCRdb took the public reads, trimmed them with fastp at Q25, ran MiXCR for clone calling and kept in-frame beta chains. TCRdb, not the authors, supplied the V and J calls. In all, the sample holds about 92,000 clones, and about 16% of those were seen once. The ten largest clones represent 3.6% of the sample. This clone occurred many times. Its antigen remains undetermined. Within one base of it there is no much larger clone, and no base qualities were kept.

V trim: 4 bases; J trim: 4 bases; unmatched bases: 4. Measured from the cysteine to the phenylalanine, the CDR3 is 14 residues long. CDR3 DNA only is kept here, 42 bases in frame from base 1. Looking up the germline V gene yields CDR1 MNHNS and CDR2 SASEGT. No treatment had been received by any patient before thyroid surgery. Patient clinical samples collected from about 2011 to 2018 were retrospectively analysed using T-cell receptor beta sequencing. Sequenced input: blood. This TCR was recovered from a female donor with papillary thyroid cancer or a benign thyroid nodule (not recorded which). Some clones in this sample may be carry-over from other donors' samples. The receptor chain draws on TRBV6-1 and TRBJ1-5, with 7 bases in between that match TRBD1. CDR3 loop: CASSVRQGNQPQHF. The DNA is TGTGCCAGCAGTGTAAGACAGGGTAATCAGCCCCAGCATTTT.